The clone carrying this T cell receptor (beta chain) was detected only a few times. Its antigen is not known. Incorporated into the TCR beta cDNA libraries were unique molecular identifiers, which served to reduce PCR and sequencing biases. Out of 1 to 10 million T cells, 470,000 or so cDNA molecules were generated. A single record per CDR3 protein comes from TCRdb applying MiXCR to the PCR reads. The profile shows roughly 870,000 distinct CDR3 sequences, approximately 53% of them singletons. The sample originates from a study of post-analysis software for immune sequencing data. The J segment lost 4 bases and the V segment lost 1 base, leaving 2 bases of the junction unmatched. CDR3 length: 15 residues. The V gene's germline CDR1 is LNHNV and CDR2 YYDKDF (reference sequence). Study results and limitations: Normalized Chao1 diversity was significantly lower in multiple sclerosis patients than in controls. Controls showed lower frequencies than patients for five TRBV segments, and TRBV5-6, TRBV5-1 and TRBV20-1 were among these.

J is TRBJ2-7 and V is TRBV15; TRBD2 matches 12 bases. The sample consisted of blood. The TCR comes from a girl under 18 with multiple sclerosis. CDR3 DNA: TGTGCCACCAGCAGAGGACTAGCGGGAGTGTACGAGCAGTACTTC. Its protein product is CATSRGLAGVYEQYF.